The 21 T cell receptor beta chains below all came from one sample that was sequenced in a study of beta chain features in type 1 diabetes (dated by TCRdb to about 2018). To prepare the library, the immunoSEQ multiplex PCR assay was applied. The entire amount of isolated RNA was reverse transcribed using the High Capacity cDNA Reverse Transcription Kit, so the sequenced TCRB transcripts were expressed ones. In its TCRdb copy, this immuneACCESS table keeps in-frame sequences only and misses some clones. Where compared with another copy, unresolved V genes explain less than half of these, and the others have no known cause. This sample holds a few hundred thousand clones; roughly 12% were observed only once. In total, the top ten clones hold more than 0.015% of the sample. The sequenced material came from naive CD4+ T cells from blood. The sample's cell subset or site label, decoded: true naive CD4+ T cells. These receptors were taken from a man aged 18 to 30 in good health.

This chain links TRBV5-1 with TRBJ2-7; D is unresolved. The length of the CDR3 is 13 residues. The germline gives CDR1 SGHRS, CDR2 YFSETQ. V shed 4 bases and J shed 2 bases, with 10 bases lying between them. The DNA of the CDR3 is TGCGCCAGCAGCGGAGTACAAGCCTACGAGCAGTACTTC. This encodes CASSGVQAYEQYF.

This clone occurred a few times. The chain employs TRBV7-9 and TRBJ1-1, with D possibly matching TRBD1 (6 bases). CDR1 and CDR2 (germline): SEHNR, FQNEAQ (reference sequence). The germline V and J ends were trimmed by 5 bases and 0 bases, with 13 bases remaining between them. The CDR3 is made up of 15 amino acids. In nucleotides, the CDR3 is TGTGCCAGCAGCGCTTGGACAGAGCTGAACACTGAAGCTTTCTTT. Its protein product is CASSAWTELNTEAFF. Together with reference TRBV7-9 and TRBJ1-1, the CDR3 gives the full variable domain: DTGVSQNPRHKITKRGQNVTFRCDPISEHNRLYWYRQTLGQGPEFLTYFQNEAQLEKSRLLSDRFSAERPKGSFSTLEIQRTEQGDSAMYLCASSAWTELNTEAFFGQGTRLTVV.

V usage is TRBV12-5 and J usage is TRBJ1-2; the D gene is possibly TRBD1 (5 bases). Between the trimmed V and J ends, which lost 3 bases and 4 bases, there was a span of 12 bases. The CDR3 loop spans 14 amino acids. Germline V gene data show CDR1 as LGHNT and CDR2 as FRNRAP. Here the CDR3 reads CASGFLDSPYGYTF. DNA of the CDR3: TGTGCTAGTGGTTTCTTAGACAGTCCCTATGGCTACACCTTC.

A few counts support this clone. This sequence joins TRBV29-1 and TRBJ1-1; D gene uncertain. Germline values: CDR1 SQVTM, CDR2 ANQGSEA. Trimming shortened V by 5 bases and J by 5 bases, and 12 bases separated the two germline ends. The CDR3 runs 12 residues. The CDR3 is CSVSGLRTEAFF. The CDR3 DNA reads as TGCAGCGTTTCGGGGTTGCGAACTGAAGCTTTCTTT.

This clone has just a few counts. J is TRBJ1-1 and V is TRBV4-3; a weak D match, TRBD1 (6 bases). The CDR3 runs 14 residues. Germline V gives CDR1 LGHNA, CDR2 YSLEER. Trimming left V 2 bases short and J 0 bases short, with 7 bases between. The CDR3 coding sequence is TGCGCCAGCAGCCAACAGGGGCTGAACACTGAAGCTTTCTTT. It translates to CASSQQGLNTEAFF.

This clone was seen more than once but under ten times. V usage is TRBV7-2 and J usage is TRBJ2-7; D is possibly TRBD1 (5 bases). CDR1 and CDR2 (germline): SGHTA, FQGNSA. The CDR3 is made up of 12 amino acids. Trimming left V 5 bases short and J 4 bases short, with 9 bases between. Written as DNA, the CDR3 is TGTGCCAGCAGCCAGACAGAATACGAGCAGTACTTC. Protein: CASSQTEYEQYF. Full variable domain (remainder filled in from reference TRBV7-2 and TRBJ2-7): GAGVSQSPSNKVTEKGKDVELRCDPISGHTALYWYRQSLGQGLEFLIYFQGNSAPDKSGLPSDRFSAERTGGSVSTLTIQRTQQEDSAVYLCASSQTEYEQYFGPGTRLTVT.

The rearrangement joins TRBV29-1 to TRBJ1-3; D is undetermined. Germline V gene data show CDR1 as SQVTM and CDR2 as ANQGSEA. The CDR3 has 15 residues. The V end was cut by 1 base, the J end by 0 bases, with 10 bases between. The CDR3 DNA follows: TGCAGCGTTGAAGGGGCTCTCTCCTCTGGAAACACCATATATTTT. Protein: CSVEGALSSGNTIYF.

The V and J genes are TRBV25-1 and TRBJ2-6; D may be TRBD1 (5 bases). Between the trimmed V and J ends, which lost 1 base and 1 base, there was a span of 8 bases. Germline V gives CDR1 MGHDK, CDR2 SYGVNS. The length of the CDR3 is 16 residues. CDR3 residues: CASSESGFSGANVLTF. CDR3 coding DNA: TGTGCCAGCAGTGAATCAGGGTTTTCTGGGGCCAACGTCCTGACTTTC. Variable domain in full (rest from reference TRBV25-1 and TRBJ2-6): EADIYQTPRYLVIGTGKKITLECSQTMGHDKMYWYQQDPGMELHLIHYSYGVNSTEKGDLSSESTVSRIRTEHFPLTLESARPSHTSQYLCASSESGFSGANVLTFGAGSRLTVL.

There are a few counts of this clone. V gene TRBV30 combines with J gene TRBJ2-3; D possibly corresponds to TRBD1 (5 bases). Germline V gene sequence: CDR1 GTSNPN, CDR2 SVGIG (reference sequence). The CDR3 is 12 amino acids. Trimming shortened V by 4 bases and J by 3 bases, and 8 bases separated the two germline ends. This chain's CDR3 is CAWNQGTDTQYF. The CDR3 nucleotides are TGTGCCTGGAATCAGGGAACAGATACGCAGTATTTT.

This clone occurred a few times. The V and J genes are TRBV18 and TRBJ2-1; 8 bases align to TRBD2. CDR3 length equals 16 residues. V gave up 4 bases and J gave up 3 bases; unmatched junction bases: 8. Germline loops: CDR1 KGHSH, CDR2 LQKENI. The CDR3 DNA reads as TGTGCCAGCTCACTTCTAGCGGGCGCTCACTACAATGAGCAGTTCTTC. It yields the protein CASSLLAGAHYNEQFF.

This clone showed up just a few times. The CDR3 is CASSHLRRQGGGYTF. CDR3 nucleotides: TGCGCCAGCAGCCATCTCAGAAGACAGGGTGGTGGCTACACCTTC. The chain joins TRBV4-1 to TRBJ1-2, with 7 bases fitting TRBD1. This CDR3 contains 15 residues. After removal of 3 bases from V and 7 bases from J, the junction contained 11 bases not matched to a gene. Germline V gene data show CDR1 as MGHRA and CDR2 as YSYEKL.

The chain recombines TRBV6-4 with TRBJ2-7; tentatively, D is TRBD2 (5 bases). V was trimmed by 6 bases and J by 2 bases, leaving 14 bases between them. CDR1 is MRHNA and CDR2 is SNTAGT in the germline V gene. This CDR3 contains 14 residues. In DNA, the CDR3 is TGTGCCAGCAGCCTGGATCGGGGTCCCTACGAGCAGTACTTC. Protein: CASSLDRGPYEQYF.

This clone turned up a few times. The chain joins TRBV7-8 to TRBJ1-3; unclear D gene. V lost 6 bases and J lost 0, with 9 bases in between. This CDR3 has 14 amino acids. CDR1 and CDR2 from the germline V gene are SGHVS and FQNEAQ. DNA of the CDR3: TGTGCCAGCAGTTCTCTAATCTCTGGAAACACCATATATTTT. It codes for CASSSLISGNTIYF. The full variable domain, with the rest looked up from reference TRBV7-8 and TRBJ1-3, is GAGVSQSPRYKVAKRGQDVALRCDPISGHVSLFWYQQALGQGPEFLTYFQNEAQLDKSGLPSDRFFAERPEGSVSTLKIQRTQQEDSAVYLCASSSLISGNTIYFGEGSWLTVV.

This sequence joins TRBV29-1 and TRBJ1-6; the D gene is possibly TRBD1 (6 bases). Germline V CDR1 and CDR2: SQVTM, ANQGSEA. With 5 bases removed from V and 7 bases from J, the gap between germline ends came to 12 bases. The CDR3 has 13 amino acids. CDR3 amino acids: CSVSWDINSPLHF. The DNA for the CDR3 is TGCAGCGTTTCATGGGACATAAATTCACCCCTCCACTTT.

J is TRBJ1-5 and V is TRBV4-3; D gene uncertain. V was cut by 0 bases and J by 7 bases, with 13 bases left in between. The germline CDR1 and CDR2 sequences are LGHNA and YSLEER. The CDR3 runs 15 residues. The CDR3 DNA reads TGCGCCAGCAGCCAAGAGTTCCGGGGAATCCAGCCCCAGCATTTT. This translates into CASSQEFRGIQPQHF.

This clone was seen only a few times. V is TRBV7-2 and J is TRBJ1-3; TRBD1 might be the D (5 bases). V lost 2 bases to trimming and J lost 1 base, with 9 bases between them. Germline-derived CDR1 and CDR2 are SGHTA and FQGNSA. The CDR3 contains 15 residues. CDR3 coding DNA: TGTGCCAGCAGCTTACAGGGAGGGTCTGGAAACACCATATATTTT. Amino acids: CASSLQGGSGNTIYF.

The chain carries TRBV14 and TRBJ2-6, with TRBD1 identical over 10 bases. The V gene's germline CDR1 is SGHDN and CDR2 FVKESK. The CDR3 contains 17 residues. Unmatched junction bases numbered 2, after V lost 3 bases and J lost 0 bases. The CDR3 DNA reads TGTGCCAGCAGCCAGGGACAGGGGTTCTCTGGGGCCAACGTCCTGACTTTC. Encoded protein: CASSQGQGFSGANVLTF.

The CDR3 DNA reads as TGTGCCAGCAGTTTACGGGGACAGGGGGTAGACATTCAGTACTTC. Translation gives CASSLRGQGVDIQYF. The V and J genes are TRBV28 and TRBJ2-4, with 11 bases that match TRBD1. The CDR3 has 15 amino acids. Trimming removed 2 bases from V and 8 bases from J; junction bases left unmatched: 5. The germline V gene encodes CDR1 MDHEN and CDR2 SYDVKM.

This chain connects TRBV5-4 to TRBJ2-7, with a possible D match to TRBD2 (6 bases). This CDR3 comprises 13 residues. CDR1 and CDR2 (germline): SGHNT, YYREEE (reference sequence). V lost 4 bases and J 5 bases, leaving 13 bases between the germline ends. For the CDR3, the DNA is TGTGCCAGCAGCCGATATGGGGGGAACGAGCAGTACTTC. Translation gives CASSRYGGNEQYF.

The gene calls are TRBV5-1 and TRBJ2-7, with 7 bases fitting TRBD2. V gave up 4 bases and J gave up 4 bases; unmatched junction bases: 8. The length of the CDR3 is 14 residues. Germline V lookup: CDR1 SGHRS, CDR2 YFSETQ. The CDR3 protein is CASSATVGGYEQYF. DNA of the CDR3: TGCGCCAGCAGCGCGACGGTCGGGGGGTACGAGCAGTACTTC.

This clone was observed a few times. The chain recombines TRBV2 with TRBJ2-1, with 9 bases aligning to TRBD1. The CDR3 has 14 amino acids. The J segment lost 4 bases and the V segment lost 4 bases, leaving 2 bases of the junction unmatched. Germline V CDR1 and CDR2: SNHLY, FYNNEI. This CDR3 is CASSGQGGYNEQFF. CDR3 sequence (DNA): TGTGCCAGCAGTGGACAGGGGGGATACAATGAGCAGTTCTTC.